The subject of this entry is one T cell receptor (beta chain). Its target antigen remains unknown. From cysteine to phenylalanine, the CDR3 is 15 amino acids long. Left in the record is the CDR3 DNA by itself, 45 bases read in frame from the first base. V has 5 bases trimmed and J has 2 bases trimmed; junction bases matching no gene number 8. According to the germline V gene (reference sequence), CDR1 reads MNHNY and CDR2 reads SVGAGI. This specimen belongs to a study of cytomegalovirus exposure and HLA in healthy donors (dated by TCRdb to 2016 to 2017). Study-level background: In an earlier analysis of 550 to 750 of the donors, 250 to 300 Gb of sequence data and 90 million to 120 million unique TCR beta sequences from some 170 million T cells were reported. Rather than drawing on any new phenotypic data, the later analysis identified candidate immune exposures from TCR beta sequences and the way those sequences occurred across donors. Across under 500 genotyped donors of the cohort, an average of roughly 250,000 unique TCR beta nucleotide sequences per donor were sequenced, and approximately 19% of those sequences were non-productive. A separate validation cohort of over 95 different subjects was used in addition to the approximately 700-subject first cohort. In an earlier analysis of about 590 of the donors, high-throughput TCR beta sequencing was used to judge whether each TCR beta V gene segment behaved as functional or pseudogenic. Every discovery cohort repertoire had been produced on one sequencing platform. Typing coverage varied by locus: 629-630 donors for A, B, C, DRB1 and DQB1; approximately 500 for DQA1; about 570 for DPA1; about 450 for DPB1. The aim of the study was to test whether cataloging public T cell receptors could identify signatures of past pathogen exposure. Approximately 300 gigabases of sequencing data and 78 million or so unique TCR sequences were included in an early release covering around 600 HLA-typed donors. To predict cytomegalovirus infection status, the study brought together high-throughput TCR immunosequencing, statistical association of individual TCRs with disease status, and machine learning. Alongside the repertoire data, information on donor age, sex, ethnicity and CMV serostatus was compiled. Using immunosequencing, the study profiled T cell repertoires from 550 to 750 subjects and related those repertoires to cytomegalovirus serostatus. Of the 300 to 500 genotyped donors, more than 75% were placed in the genetic ancestry cluster associated with self-reported Caucasian donors. Class I and class II HLA loci were covered by the typing at four-digit resolution. A later genetic analysis took genome-wide SNP genotypes for 398 of the 666 donors and used that subset as a discovery cohort. Because of strong linkage in the cohort, five DR-DQ haplotypes were treated as single units for association and clustering. To study patterns of TCR occurrence, a later analysis re-analyzed previously published TCR beta repertoires from more than 550 donors and added high-resolution HLA genotyping. General findings and caveats noted by the study authors: A total of 164 TCR beta chains were listed by the study as associated with cytomegalovirus. Immune exposure information for the cohort was limited to CMV serostatus. Because counts were too low, roughly 16 rarely observed V segments, including chromosome 9 orphons, were left out of the earlier analysis of some 600 of the donors. When HLA alleles, especially DR and DQ, strongly co-occurred, attributing TCR associations to individual alleles was difficult. This cohort had only TCR beta chains sequenced, and the lack of alpha or paired-chain data limited which features could be detected. The authors suggested that the approach could potentially be extended to other disease states and immunological phenotypes. Several of the top co-occurrence clusters appeared to be linked to parvovirus B19, influenza, CMV and Epstein-Barr virus, according to a later analysis. Most CMV-associated TCR beta chains appeared to be HLA-restricted in a later analysis, and the HLA associations seemed to be driven largely by CMV exposure. Broadly in line with IMGT annotations, most TCR beta V segments showed up in productive rearrangements about 90% or about 30% of the time in an earlier analysis of approximately 600 of the donors. Some IMGT-functional V segments, including TRBV6-2 and TRBV6-3, could not be told apart with the 87-base-pair reads, so those segments were excluded. A further reported finding was that TCR beta sequences accurately predicted the HLA-A and HLA-B alleles for most subjects in the first cohort. A group of highly shared sequence variants was considered likely to be a technical artifact of the sequencing pipeline. Most TCR sequences were observed very rarely across donors, whereas some public TCRs were present in many individuals. In a later analysis, HLA-associated TCR beta chains were found to be more clonally expanded and to have lower generation probabilities than equally common non-associated chains. According to a later analysis, TCR association rates differed among HLA loci, with DRB1 alleles showing the most associated TCRs and HLA-C alleles showing the fewest. HLA typing was unavailable for some donors at each locus, so association tests used only the typed subset. Correlated functional status among segregating V segments might be attributable to linkage disequilibrium, but an unknown experimental factor could not be ruled out. The classifier was reported to diagnose cytomegalovirus status with high specificity and sensitivity in both the original and validation cohorts. Presence/absence analyses assumed roughly uniform sequencing depth across donors, an assumption that may not hold. A later genetic analysis reported fewer N-insertions in productive TCRs among donors in an Asian-associated ancestry cluster than the approximately 670-donor mean. In vitro tests confirmed that a few of the cytomegalovirus-associated TCR beta chains recognize cytomegalovirus antigens. At a false discovery rate of 0.05, a later analysis linked approximately 18,000 TCR beta sequences to specific HLA alleles. V-gene and J-gene trimming of TCR beta chains was associated with a missense DCLRE1C variant in a later genetic analysis, and the association was replicated in an independent cohort.

The method behind the library was the immunoSEQ multiplex PCR assay. For the multiplex PCR, a mixture combining 60 forward primers for TCR Vbeta segments and 13 reverse primers for TCR Jbeta segments was used. A multiplex PCR assay on genomic DNA amplified the CDR3 region of rearranged TCR beta genes. On the Illumina HiSeq System, the amplified TCR beta libraries were sequenced as 87-base-pair reads. On the study's bioinformatics: A later analysis tallied tens of millions of unique TCR beta chains across the 666 repertoires, and roughly 11 million of those chains were shared by two or more donors. To remove PCR and sequencing errors, raw reads were error-corrected and collapsed into unique sequences using a nearest-neighbor algorithm that merged closely related sequences. To assign V, D and J gene segments, CDR3 sequences were aligned to IMGT reference sequences. For a sequence to be retained, a match of at least six nucleotides was required to both a V gene segment and a J gene segment. A rearrangement was called productive if the CDR3 had no stop codons and remained in frame with V and J, and every other rearrangement was called non-productive. Following IMGT convention, CDR3 was defined as the stretch from the second conserved V-encoded cysteine up to the conserved J-encoded phenylalanine. The earlier analysis of fewer than 700 of the donors excluded sequences that lacked an unambiguous match to a single V gene segment. An earlier analysis of over 450 of the donors classified V segments as functional when productive rearrangements were above 56.7% and as segregating when the standard deviation between donors was above 5%. A statistical classification framework was built for diagnosing cytomegalovirus status from the catalog of TCR beta chain sequences. In a later analysis, TCR nucleotide sequences were compared against IMGT/GENE-DB human TR gene sequences so that V and J genes could be assigned. Using the TCRdist pipeline, a later analysis assigned CDR3 sequences along with most-parsimonious VDJ recombination scenarios. In a later analysis, each TCR beta chain was defined by its CDR3 amino acid sequence together with its V-gene family, and reads lacking a unique V-gene family were excluded. In a later analysis, approximately 640 highly shared, low-generation-probability nucleotide sequences were removed to address suspected cross-contamination and a sequencing artifact. In a later analysis, a clonal expansion index was calculated for each public chain from normalized within-repertoire ranks of inferred template counts. A later analysis computed generation probabilities with a VDJ recombination model fitted to out-of-frame rearrangements, and checked the results against IGoR. In a later analysis, hypergeometric tests were used to score TCR-TCR, TCR-HLA and TCR-CMV co-occurrence, with a repertoire-size bias correction applied to TCR pairs. In a later analysis, false discovery rates were estimated by permuting HLA or CMV assignments 20 times. A later analysis grouped co-occurring TCRs with DBSCAN, adding TCRdist sequence similarity when clustering within HLA-allele-positive subsets. Co-occurrence clustering excluded repertoires with fewer than 30,000 or more than 120,000 public chains, plus five with anomalous nucleotide sharing. TCRdb stores this immuneACCESS table with in-frame sequences only. Part of the clones is absent; in the studies checked, under half of the shortfall reflects unresolved V genes, and no reason is known for the rest. The DNA was the basis for D and trimming; V, J and clone size are from that table. The table kept for this sample lists 90,000 to 150,000 clones. 3.6% of the sample rests with the top ten.

The cohort was made up of 666 healthy bone marrow donors. At the time of sampling, every cohort member was nominally healthy, though immune exposures that went unrecorded were likely present. The donor tested CMV seronegative, placing the donor among the roughly 340 seronegative members of the cohort. Every donor gave a peripheral blood sample, and the peripheral blood mononuclear cells from that sample were used for TCR beta sequencing. Genomic DNA extraction from the blood cell samples was performed with the Qiagen DNeasy Blood Extraction Kit. The sequence derives from a man aged 18 to 29 in good health and CMV-seronegative. Sequencing was carried out using PBMCs. The rearranged segments are TRBV6-6 and TRBJ2-7, with 8 bases in between that match TRBD1. In nucleotide form, the sequence is TGTGCCAGCAGTAAGGGGACAGGCGGCACCTACGAGCAGTACTTC. Its protein reads: CASSKGTGGTYEQYF.